The source of this T cell receptor beta chain is a study of blood T cell repertoires in COVID-19. On the study more broadly: Italy, Spain and the United States were the sources of the convalescent and acute COVID-19 samples. PBMCs, B-cell-depleted T cells, or T cells were the source of the cDNA or gDNA that made up the material.

Germline V gene sequence: CDR1 SGHDT, CDR2 YYEEEE. Trimming left V 3 bases short and J 5 bases short, with 17 bases between. The CDR3 totals 15 residues. Study processing details: Using reference gene primer amplification, nucleated cell counts were estimated. Clones were read by immunoSEQ multiplex PCR, and TCRdb kept only the in-frame ones, dropping some. From that table come the V and J calls and clone size; the DNA was used to work out D and trimming. The sample consists of 80,000 to 100,000 clones, almost 90% of them appearing once. The J gene is TRBJ1-2, the V gene TRBV5-6; D not resolved. Sequenced input: peripheral blood. This clonotype was obtained from a human donor with active COVID-19. The donor label of this sample is uncertain. CDR3: CASSSPGPLVYGYTF. The CDR3 region has the DNA TGTGCCAGCAGCTCGCCAGGCCCCTTAGTGTATGGCTACACCTTC.